The clone carrying this TCR beta chain was counted between two and nine times. What it binds is not known. The CDR3 has 14 residues. Trimming at V came to 7 bases and at J to 5 bases, leaving 7 bases not matched to a gene. Germline lookup yields CDR1 MNHNY and CDR2 SVGAGI (reference sequence). As for treatment: oral pan-JAK inhibitor, 5-10 mg twice daily. These data originate in a study of CD8+ T cells in alopecia areata. Study context: Severity among treated patients was scored by the percentage of scalp area affected. General observations from the study: Many of the expanded lesional clones endured in scalp and blood while on tofacitinib. Clonality was higher in lesional than normal scalp, especially in alopecia totalis/universalis. Possibly because of HLA-related factors, TCR sharing was less clear across patients than in mice.

RNA, once extracted, was reverse transcribed into cDNA for use as the sequencing template. TCRdb's table, derived via immunoSEQ multiplex PCR, lists solely in-frame clones and lacks some. The sample has about 220,000 clones, 50% to 70% seen once. The chain uses TRBV6-6 and TRBJ2-1, with 8 bases fitting TRBD1. The sample consisted of CD4+ T cells sorted from blood, taken at week 4, from a patient treated with tofacitinib. The clonotype comes from a human donor with alopecia areata. The DNA of the CDR3 is TGTGCCAGCATCCAGGGGGCGAGAAACAATGAGCAGTTCTTC. This gives the protein CASIQGARNNEQFF.